Below are 19 T cell receptor beta chains sequenced from a single sample in a study of blood T cell repertoires in COVID-19. The table came from immunoSEQ multiplex PCR; TCRdb's copy has only in-frame clones and leaves some out. Seen here are about 24,000 clones, 65% to 80% observed once, and the top ten hold 15% to 20%. Material for sequencing was peripheral blood. These receptors originate from a human donor in a cohort sampled during active or convalescent COVID-19.

This sequence joins TRBV3-1 (or the pseudogene TRBV3-2) and TRBJ2-7; 9 bases align to TRBD1. This CDR3 is built from 16 residues. Per germline, CDR1 LGHDT and CDR2 YNNKEL (reference sequence). V shed 0 bases, J shed 0 bases, and the junction held 3 bases outside the gene matches. Here the CDR3 DNA reads TGTGCCAGCAGCCAAGAACGGGACAGGGTCTCCTACGAGCAGTACTTC. It yields the protein CASSQERDRVSYEQYF.

This clone was counted only a few times. This chain uses TRBV7-6 with TRBJ1-1; D might be TRBD1 (5 bases). From germline, CDR1 is SGHVS and CDR2 FNYEAQ. V gave up 1 base and J gave up 2 bases, with 11 bases separating them. CDR3 length: 15 amino acids. This chain's CDR3 is CASSLGRGDNTEAFF. The CDR3 DNA reads TGTGCCAGCAGCTTAGGTAGGGGCGATAACACTGAAGCTTTCTTT.

V usage is TRBV29-1 and J usage is TRBJ1-2, with a possible D match to TRBD1 (6 bases). V was clipped by 4 bases and J by 3 bases, with 18 bases between them. Germline CDR1 SQVTM, CDR2 ANQGSEA. This CDR3 is 15 amino acids long. This chain's CDR3 is CSVVLLETGYYGYTF. The CDR3 nucleotides read TGCAGCGTTGTTTTGTTAGAGACAGGATACTATGGCTACACCTTC. The full variable domain, its missing parts supplied by reference TRBV29-1 and TRBJ1-2, is SAVISQKPSRDICQRGTSLTIQCQVDSQVTMMFWYRQQPGQSLTLIATANQGSEATYESGFVIDKFPISRPNLTFSTLTVSNMSPEDSSIYLCSVVLLETGYYGYTFGSGTRLTVV.

The V gene is TRBV3-1 (or the pseudogene TRBV3-2), the J gene TRBJ1-5; weak D call: TRBD1 (6 bases). Trimming left V 3 bases short and J 6 bases short, with 18 bases between. The germline CDR1 and CDR2 sequences are LGHDT and YNNKEL (reference sequence). The CDR3 is 16 residues long. The chain's CDR3 is CASSQINRVSGQPQHF. The CDR3 DNA reads TGTGCCAGCAGCCAGATCAACAGGGTCTCAGGTCAGCCCCAGCATTTT.

The chain recombines TRBV29-1 with TRBJ1-3; maybe TRBD1 (5 bases). This CDR3 has 15 amino acids. Trimming cost V 1 base and J 0 bases, with 10 bases left between them. Germline values: CDR1 SQVTM, CDR2 ANQGSEA. DNA of the CDR3: TGCAGCGTTGAAGGCCCGGGACTCTCTGGAAACACCATATATTTT. It translates to CSVEGPGLSGNTIYF.

This rearrangement joins TRBV18 to TRBJ2-3; D may be TRBD1 (6 bases). CDR1 and CDR2 from the germline V gene are KGHSH and LQKENI. V lost 5 bases, J lost 4 bases, and 19 bases lay in between. The CDR3 runs 16 residues. Here the CDR3 reads CASSYFGQSTADTQYF. The CDR3 region has the DNA TGTGCCAGCTCATATTTTGGACAGTCCACCGCAGATACGCAGTATTTT.

CDR3 nucleotide sequence: TGCGCCAGCAGCCACGGAGGGAATAGCAATCAGCCCCAGCATTTT. This sequence encodes CASSHGGNSNQPQHF. This rearrangement joins TRBV4-1 to TRBJ1-5; D is undetermined. V was clipped by 3 bases and J by 0 bases, with 9 bases between them. CDR3 length equals 15 residues. The germline CDR1 and CDR2 sequences are MGHRA and YSYEKL.

The chain has TRBV2 and TRBJ1-5; D not resolved. The germline V gene encodes CDR1 SNHLY and CDR2 FYNNEI. There are 14 residues in the CDR3. Deletions cut 5 bases from V and 4 bases from J, with 12 bases between. The CDR3 is CASSSGRKNQPQHF. The CDR3 DNA sequence: TGTGCCAGCAGTTCAGGCAGGAAAAATCAGCCCCAGCATTTT.

The chain links TRBV5-1 to TRBJ1-4; D is perhaps TRBD1 (6 bases). Looked up from germline, CDR1 is SGHRS and CDR2 is YFSETQ. V was trimmed by 0 bases and J by 5 bases, leaving 8 bases between them. There are 14 residues in the CDR3. CDR3 DNA sequence: TGCGCCAGCAGCTTGGGGGGGCGGAATGAAAAACTGTTTTTT. Its translation is CASSLGGRNEKLFF.

CDR3 nucleotide sequence: TGTGCCAGCAGGGTACTGGCGGCGAGCTCCTACAATGAGCAGTTCTTC. It yields the protein CASRVLAASSYNEQFF. The chain couples TRBV2 to TRBJ2-1; no firm D call. The CDR3 totals 16 residues. Trimming left V 6 bases short and J 0 bases short, with 15 bases between. In germline, CDR1 is SNHLY, CDR2 FYNNEI.

This clone was detected only a few times. The chain uses TRBV5-1 and TRBJ1-1; unclear D gene. The V gene's germline CDR1 is SGHRS and CDR2 YFSETQ. Trimming removed 1 base from V and 6 bases from J, with 13 bases in between. The CDR3 is made up of 14 amino acids. CDR3 region: CASSLILIVSEAFF. The CDR3 DNA reads as TGCGCCAGCAGCTTGATACTGATCGTCTCTGAAGCTTTCTTT.

V usage is TRBV21-1 and J usage is TRBJ1-5; the table gives TRBD1 as D, unverified against the DNA. TRBV21-1 is classified as a pseudogene. CDR3 length: 16 amino acids. CDR3 in DNA: TGTGCCAGCGTCACAGGGCCCGGCAGCAGTTATCAGCCCCAGCATTTT. Amino acid sequence: CASVTGPGSSYQPQHF.

V and J are TRBV29-1 and TRBJ2-7; D gene ambiguous. CDR3 length equals 12 residues. Germline V gene data show CDR1 as SQVTM and CDR2 as ANQGSEA. V was cut by 3 bases and J by 2 bases, with 8 bases left in between. CDR3 sequence: CSVEGSTYEQYF. The CDR3 DNA is TGCAGCGTTGAGGGCAGCACCTACGAGCAGTACTTC.

The J gene is TRBJ2-7, the V gene TRBV6-1; maybe TRBD2 (6 bases). Trimming cost V 3 bases and J 6 bases, with 24 bases left between them. The CDR3 length is 17 residues. Germline assignment: CDR1 MNHNS and CDR2 SASEGT. The CDR3 bases are TGTGCCAGCAGTGAGCGGGGACGGGCTAGCGTGGCGGGCGAGCAGTACTTC. This sequence encodes CASSERGRASVAGEQYF.

The gene calls are TRBV12-3 or TRBV12-4 and TRBJ1-1; the D is unclear. V lost 3 bases and J 10 bases, leaving 9 bases between the germline ends. The CDR3 contains 11 residues. The CDR3 DNA reads TGTGCCAGCAGTTTGCGGGGTACAGCTTTCTTT. This codes for CASSLRGTAFF.

This rearrangement joins TRBV11-1 to TRBJ1-1, with 7 nucleotides matching TRBD1. V was clipped by 2 bases and J by 6 bases; unmatched bases: 6. The germline gives CDR1 SGHAT, CDR2 FQDESV (reference sequence). The CDR3 is 14 amino acids. The CDR3 here is CASSLQTGNAEAFF. CDR3 nucleotide sequence: TGTGCCAGCAGCTTACAGACAGGGAATGCTGAAGCTTTCTTT.

CDR3 bases: TGTGCCAGCAGTCCTACAGGGGGGAACACTGAAGCTTTCTTT. This encodes CASSPTGGNTEAFF. This chain joins TRBV7-9 and TRBJ1-1, with TRBD1 matching 8 bases. In germline, CDR1 is SEHNR, CDR2 FQNEAQ (reference sequence). J was trimmed by 1 base and V by 6 bases; bases with no gene match: 4. The CDR3 runs 14 residues. The full variable domain, completed using reference TRBV7-9 and TRBJ1-1, is DTGVSQNPRHKITKRGQNVTFRCDPISEHNRLYWYRQTLGQGPEFLTYFQNEAQLEKSRLLSDRFSAERPKGSFSTLEIQRTEQGDSAMYLCASSPTGGNTEAFFGQGTRLTVV.

This clone was counted once. The genes are TRBV6-5 and TRBJ1-4; D gene unclear. The CDR3 is 14 amino acids. Between the trimmed V and J ends, which lost 8 bases and 8 bases, there was a span of 18 bases. Germline-derived CDR1 and CDR2 are MNHEY and SVGAGI. CDR3 residues: CASDGMGGREKLFF. The CDR3 bases are TGTGCCAGCGACGGGATGGGAGGTCGGGAAAAACTGTTTTTT.

This clone was recorded only once. The J gene is TRBJ2-7, the V gene TRBV25-1; 7 nucleotides line up with TRBD2. V lost 0 bases, J lost 5 bases, and 1 base stayed unmatched. CDR1 and CDR2 (germline): MGHDK, SYGVNS. CDR3 length: 13 residues. DNA of the CDR3: TGTGCCAGCAGTGAATATGGGAGGGACGAGCAGTACTTC. Amino acid sequence: CASSEYGRDEQYF.